This T cell receptor (beta chain) was sequenced during a study of T cells after yellow fever vaccination. In this sample, this clonotype turned up many times. What it binds is not known. Study-level points and caveats: Overlap between CD4 and CD8 compartments was detected for a small share of clonotypes. The booster saw the reappearance of most primary-vaccination clones (around 95% CD4, roughly 87% CD8).

Germline CDR1 SGHAT, CDR2 FQNNGV. The CDR3 is 15 residues long. V lost 5 bases to trimming and J lost 4 bases; unmatched junction nucleotides: 8. TCR cDNA was made by 5'RACE template switching, adding a universal primer site and UMIs. TCRdb redid the calling of the 5' RACE reads with MiXCR, one entry per CDR3 protein. The profile shows fewer than 100,000 distinct CDR3 sequences, less than 6% of them singletons. This chain links TRBV11-2 with TRBJ2-7; 10 nucleotides line up with TRBD1. Source: CD8+ T cells sorted from PBMCs, taken 10 days after the yellow fever booster vaccination. The source of this sequence is a man younger than 30 who received the YFV17D yellow fever vaccine. The CDR3 sequence is CASSTRDRGKYEQYF. Written as DNA, the CDR3 is TGTGCCAGCAGCACTCGGGACAGGGGAAAATACGAGCAGTACTTC.